This TCR beta chain was retrieved from a study of blood T cell repertoires in COVID-19. At the level of the study: The origin of the acute and convalescent COVID-19 samples was the United States, Italy and Spain. PBMCs, B-cell-depleted T cells, or T cells were the source of the cDNA or gDNA that made up the material.

Original processing notes: Estimates of nucleated cell counts were drawn from the amplification of reference gene primers. Sequencing was performed with immunoSEQ multiplex PCR; in TCRdb, only in-frame clones are kept and a portion is missing. The V and J calls and clone size were taken over from that table, and D and trimming were inferred from the DNA. Of about 130,000 clones in the sample, around 83% were seen once. V trimming: 3 bases; J trimming: 0 bases; junction bases outside the gene matches: 7. CDR3 length: 18 residues. Germline loops: CDR1 KGHSH, CDR2 LQKENI. The sample comprised peripheral blood. The rearrangement uses TRBV18 and TRBJ2-3; 12 bases fit TRBD1. This sequence was found in a human donor in a cohort sampled during active COVID-19. CDR3 sequence reads: CASSPGQGAGPSTDTQYF. The CDR3 DNA is TGTGCCAGCTCACCGGGACAGGGGGCCGGGCCTAGCACAGATACGCAGTATTTT.